These T cell receptor beta chains were read from a single sample in a study of cytomegalovirus exposure and HLA in healthy donors. Assay: immunoSEQ multiplex PCR; the TCRdb copy retains only in-frame clones and omits some. Its listing shows some 110,000 clones. Sequenced: PBMCs. All receptors derive from a man aged 35 to 55 in good health and CMV-seropositive. Both conserved end residues are part of each CDR3.

>TRBJ2-2|TRBV4-1
CASSQDGTTTGELFF
>TRBJ1-2|TRBV20-1
CSARLNYGYTF
>TRBJ2-7|TRBV5-4
CASSLLGKRSVGEQYF
>TRBJ2-3|TRBV6-4
CASSVHSRIGGGTDTQYF
>TRBJ1-1|TRBV5-8
CASSPGTDNTEAFF
>TRBJ1-1|TRBV7-8
CASSLVAVNTEAFF
>TRBJ2-1|TRBV6-1
CASSLARLNNEQFF
>TRBJ2-1|TRBV18
CASSTQGAHEQFF
>TRBJ2-7|TRBV28
CASSPGGSSYEQYF
>TRBJ1-5|TRBV5-1
CASSLGSSGNQPQHF
>TRBJ1-4|TRBV18
CASSPVGTQNEKLFF
>TRBJ1-2|TRBV4-1
CASSQEPGGYGYTF
>TRBJ2-4|TRBV27
CASSLTGSNIQYF
>TRBJ2-1|TRBV10-1
CAPGTSGVGYSEQFF
>TRBJ2-7|TRBV7-3
CASSLSGGSYYEQYF
>TRBJ2-7|TRBV4-1
CASSQGGGGGYEQYF
>TRBJ2-7|TRBV7-2
CASSPRPRQGPYEQYF
>TRBJ2-7|TRBV7-9
CASSLQQGPSSYEQYF
>TRBJ2-5|TRBV11-2
CASSLLQGGETQYF
>TRBJ2-1|TRBV15
CATSEGRNNEQFF
>TRBJ2-6|TRBV28
CASSPSGTGINRGANVLTF
>TRBJ2-7|TRBV7-9
CASSDRMKTGTHEQYF
>TRBJ2-5|TRBV29-1
CSVDPGEETQYF
>TRBJ2-7|TRBV27
CASSSLAGGPIGSYEQYF
>TRBJ1-1|TRBV11-2
CASSLSYSNTEAFF
>TRBJ1-5|TRBV18
CASSPNRDQPQHF
>TRBJ2-2|TRBV4-1
CASSQARTGELFF
>TRBJ1-5|TRBV28
CASSTPTGGIQPQHF
>TRBJ1-2|TRBV6-1
CASSTDRLNYGYTF
>TRBJ2-3|TRBV19
CASSVQGALPLTDTQYF
>TRBJ2-2|TRBV4-2
CASSQGLAVNTGELFF
>TRBJ2-1|TRBV7-2
CASSLAGTVTILSNTQFF
>TRBJ2-2|TRBV19
CASSIRAGVTGELFF
>TRBJ2-1|TRBV29-1
CSAPGTSGSSYNEQFF